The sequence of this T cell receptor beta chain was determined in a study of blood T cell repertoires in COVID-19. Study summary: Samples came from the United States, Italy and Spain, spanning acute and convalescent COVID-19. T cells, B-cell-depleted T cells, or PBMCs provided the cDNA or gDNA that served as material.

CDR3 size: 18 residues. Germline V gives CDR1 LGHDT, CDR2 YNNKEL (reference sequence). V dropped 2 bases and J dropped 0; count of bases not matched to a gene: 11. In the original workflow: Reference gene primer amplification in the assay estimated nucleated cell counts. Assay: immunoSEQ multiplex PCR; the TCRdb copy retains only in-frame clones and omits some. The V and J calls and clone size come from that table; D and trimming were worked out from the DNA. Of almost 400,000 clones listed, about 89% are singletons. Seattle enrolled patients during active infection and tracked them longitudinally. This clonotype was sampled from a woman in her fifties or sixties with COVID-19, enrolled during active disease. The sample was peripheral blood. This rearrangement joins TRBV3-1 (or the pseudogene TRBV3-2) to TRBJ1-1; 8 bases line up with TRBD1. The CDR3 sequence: CASSQPHRGFSMNTEAFF. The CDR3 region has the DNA TGTGCCAGCAGCCAACCCCACAGGGGGTTTTCTATGAACACTGAAGCTTTCTTT.